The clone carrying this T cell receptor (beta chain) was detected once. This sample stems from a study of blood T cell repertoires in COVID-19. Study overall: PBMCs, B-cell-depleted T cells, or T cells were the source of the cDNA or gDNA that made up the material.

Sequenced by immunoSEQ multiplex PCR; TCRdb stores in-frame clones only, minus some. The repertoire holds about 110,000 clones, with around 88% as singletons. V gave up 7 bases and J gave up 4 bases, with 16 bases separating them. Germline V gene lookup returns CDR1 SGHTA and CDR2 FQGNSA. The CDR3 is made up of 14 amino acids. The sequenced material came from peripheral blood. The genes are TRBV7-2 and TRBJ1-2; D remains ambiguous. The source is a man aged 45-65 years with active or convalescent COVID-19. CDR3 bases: TGTGCCAGCACCCCCCCGGCGTCGGGCTATGGCTACACCTTC. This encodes CASTPPASGYGYTF. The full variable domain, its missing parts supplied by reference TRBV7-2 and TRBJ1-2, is GAGVSQSPSNKVTEKGKDVELRCDPISGHTALYWYRQSLGQGLEFLIYFQGNSAPDKSGLPSDRFSAERTGGSVSTLTIQRTQQEDSAVYLCASTPPASGYGYTFGSGTRLTVV.